This T cell receptor (beta chain) was identified during a study of blood T cell repertoires in COVID-19. Study context: Specimens from acute and convalescent COVID-19 originated in the United States, Italy and Spain. Sample material is recorded as cDNA or gDNA derived from T cells, B-cell-depleted T cells, or PBMCs.

Authors' methods: Amplification of reference gene primers was used by the study to estimate nucleated cell counts. Using immunoSEQ multiplex PCR, the repertoire was profiled, and TCRdb retains in-frame clones only, with some absent. From that table come the V and J calls and clone size; the DNA was used to work out D and trimming. The data hold roughly 93,000 clones, with roughly 80% observed a single time. Germline V gives CDR1 SGHAT, CDR2 FQNNGV. Trimming shortened V by 5 bases and J by 4 bases, and 20 bases separated the two germline ends. The CDR3 totals 16 residues. This TCR came from a woman of 80 years or more with acute or convalescent COVID-19. The sample was peripheral blood. The chain is built from TRBV11-2 and TRBJ2-5; the D gene is possibly TRBD2 (6 bases). CDR3 protein: CASSPEGRGARETQYF. The CDR3 nucleotides are TGTGCCAGCAGCCCCGAAGGGCGGGGAGCCCGAGAGACCCAGTACTTC. The entire variable domain, with the rest obtained from reference TRBV11-2 and TRBJ2-5, is as follows: EAGVAQSPRYKIIEKRQSVAFWCNPISGHATLYWYQQILGQGPKLLIQFQNNGVVDDSQLPKDRFSAERLKGVDSTLKIQPAKLEDSAVYLCASSPEGRGARETQYFGPGTRLLVL.